The 32 T cell receptor beta chains in this list originate from one sample, sequenced in a study of T-cell reconstitution after alpha-beta-depleted transplantation in children. Molecular barcoding with unique molecular identifiers was used for the TCRbeta library. Via MiXCR, TCRdb re-called the PCR reads, giving one row per CDR3 protein. Of around 580,000 distinct CDR3 sequences in the sample, roughly a quarter were seen once. Sequenced here: PBMCs, sampled before TCRalphabeta/CD19-depleted stem cell transplant. The receptors here all came from a boy younger than two with Wiskott-Aldrich syndrome, due to receive a stem cell transplant.

The chain carries TRBV28 and TRBJ2-7; TRBD2 matches at 16 bases. This CDR3 is 16 amino acids long. V trimming: 8 bases; J trimming: 6 bases; junction bases outside the gene matches: 10. The germline gives CDR1 MDHEN, CDR2 SYDVKM. The CDR3 protein is CASYSGTSGRAGEQYF. As DNA, the CDR3 is TGTGCCAGCTATTCCGGGACTAGCGGGAGGGCGGGCGAGCAGTACTTC. Using reference TRBV28 and TRBJ2-7 for the parts outside the CDR3, the full variable domain is DVKVTQSSRYLVKRTGEKVFLECVQDMDHENMFWYRQDPGLGLRLIYFSYDVKMKEKGDIPEGYSVSREKKERFSLILESASTNQTSMYLCASYSGTSGRAGEQYFGPGTRLTVT.

This clonotype was seen more than once but under ten times. The V call is TRBV4-2, the J call TRBJ2-7; D may be TRBD2 (6 bases). The CDR3 length is 15 residues. CDR1 is LGHNA and CDR2 is YNFKEQ in the germline V gene. V was pared by 1 base and J by 1 base, with 11 bases between. CDR3 protein: CASSQADSGSYEQYF. The CDR3, as DNA: TGTGCCAGCAGCCAAGCGGATAGCGGATCCTACGAGCAGTACTTC.

This clonotype was counted between two and nine times. The gene calls are TRBV6-6 and TRBJ1-5; no clear D. Trimming removed 7 bases from V and 7 bases from J, with 14 bases in between. The CDR3 is made up of 13 amino acids. The germline V gene has CDR1 MNHNY and CDR2 SVGAGI (reference sequence). CDR3 sequence reads: CASTAGRAQPQHF. DNA for the CDR3: TGTGCCAGCACCGCCGGGCGGGCCCAGCCCCAGCATTTT.

The genes are TRBV18 and TRBJ2-1; 9 nucleotides match TRBD2. The CDR3 extends over 15 amino acids. V was pared by 2 bases and J by 6 bases, with 5 bases of the junction left unmatched. Germline V CDR1 and CDR2: KGHSH, LQKENI. Here the CDR3 DNA reads TGTGCCAGCTCACCAACCTCTAGCGGGGTCAATGAGCAGTTCTTC. Residues: CASSPTSSGVNEQFF.

The chain joins TRBV5-1 to TRBJ2-3; D is unclear. Per germline, CDR1 SGHRS and CDR2 YFSETQ. This CDR3 comprises 15 residues. V was cut by 0 bases and J by 0 bases, with 8 bases left in between. CDR3: CASSLAAVSTDTQYF. The CDR3 DNA follows: TGCGCCAGCAGCTTGGCGGCAGTGAGCACAGATACGCAGTATTTT.

This clonotype has a count of ten or more. The rearrangement links TRBV20-1 to TRBJ2-3; tentative D call: TRBD2 (5 bases). CDR3 length: 13 amino acids. CDR1 and CDR2 from the germline V gene are DFQATT and SNEGSKA (reference sequence). CDR3 loop: CSSIASSTDTQYF. In DNA form, the CDR3 reads TGCAGCTCTATAGCGTCTAGCACAGATACGCAGTATTTT.

V usage is TRBV5-1 and J usage is TRBJ2-5; perhaps TRBD1 as D (6 bases). The length of the CDR3 is 14 residues. CDR1 and CDR2 from the germline V gene are SGHRS and YFSETQ. V was cut by 3 bases and J by 2 bases, with 11 bases left in between. The CDR3 coding sequence is TGCGCCAGCAGCTCACAGGGCACGCAAGAGACCCAGTACTTC. Its protein product is CASSSQGTQETQYF.

The chain employs TRBV9 and TRBJ2-7; no clear D. The V end was cut by 3 bases, the J end by 0 bases, with 7 bases between. Germline-derived CDR1 and CDR2 are SGDLS and YYNGEE. The CDR3 extends over 13 amino acids. CDR3 sequence reads: CASSGQSSYEQYF. CDR3 DNA: TGTGCCAGCAGCGGCCAATCCTCCTACGAGCAGTACTTC. The full variable domain, in which reference TRBV9 and TRBJ2-7 provide the parts outside the CDR3, is DSGVTQTPKHLITATGQRVTLRCSPRSGDLSVYWYQQSLDQGLQFLIQYYNGEERAKGNILERFSAQQFPDLHSELNLSSLELGDSALYFCASSGQSSYEQYFGPGTRLTVT.

The chain uses TRBV10-3 and TRBJ2-1; a possible D gene is TRBD1 (6 bases). Germline V CDR1 and CDR2: ENHRY, SYGVKD. This CDR3 comprises 12 residues. Deletions cut 6 bases from V and 8 bases from J, with 11 bases between. In DNA form, the CDR3 reads TGTGCCATCAGACCTTCAGGGGATGAGCAGTTCTTC. As protein: CAIRPSGDEQFF.

The sample holds a few counts of this clonotype. The V gene is TRBV7-2, the J gene TRBJ1-2, with D perhaps matching TRBD1 (6 bases). CDR1 and CDR2 (germline): SGHTA, FQGNSA. V lost 1 base and J 4 bases, leaving 13 bases between the germline ends. The CDR3 totals 15 residues. CDR3 DNA: TGTGCCAGCAGCTTAGATTCGGGGGCGGGCTATGGCTACACCTTC. Translating gives CASSLDSGAGYGYTF.

This clonotype was found many times. J is TRBJ1-5 and V is TRBV20-1, with 8 nucleotides matching TRBD1. The germline CDR1 and CDR2 sequences are DFQATT and SNEGSKA (reference sequence). Trimming removed 3 bases from V and 6 bases from J; junction bases left unmatched: 13. The CDR3 has 16 amino acids. The CDR3 DNA reads as TGCAGTGCTAGGGAGTCGGCAGGGGGCCTGAGTCAGCCCCAGCATTTT. This encodes CSARESAGGLSQPQHF.

This clonotype was found a few times. V usage is TRBV7-9 and J usage is TRBJ2-5; 8 nucleotides line up with TRBD1. Germline loops: CDR1 SEHNR, CDR2 FQNEAQ (reference sequence). The CDR3 is made up of 15 amino acids. The trim removed 1 base at V and 5 bases at J, leaving 6 bases unmatched. This chain's CDR3 is CASSLGQGARETQYF. DNA for the CDR3: TGTGCCAGCAGCTTAGGGCAGGGGGCTCGGGAGACCCAGTACTTC.

This clonotype was detected only once. This rearrangement joins TRBV5-1 to TRBJ1-2; D unclear. CDR1 is SGHRS, CDR2 YFSETQ, per germline. CDR3 length equals 12 residues. Trimming took off 4 bases at V and 8 bases at J, with 12 bases between the two ends. This CDR3 is CASSAAGSGYTF. The CDR3 DNA reads TGCGCCAGCAGCGCGGCGGGGAGCGGCTACACCTTC.

The genes are TRBV20-1 and TRBJ1-2; D may be TRBD1 (6 bases). Trimming shortened V by 5 bases and J by 8 bases, and 21 bases separated the two germline ends. The germline V gene encodes CDR1 DFQATT and CDR2 SNEGSKA (reference sequence). CDR3 size: 14 residues. CDR3 nucleotides: TGCAGTGCTTCGAAACAGGGCGCGCCGAGGGGCTACACCTTC. Translating it yields CSASKQGAPRGYTF.

The V call is TRBV5-1, the J call TRBJ1-6; no reliable D call. The CDR3 is 15 residues long. Deletions cut 1 base from V and 9 bases from J, with 14 bases between. Germline V gene lookup returns CDR1 SGHRS and CDR2 YFSETQ. CDR3 sequence: CASSLKGAEASPLHF. The DNA for the CDR3 is TGCGCCAGCAGCTTGAAGGGAGCAGAAGCTTCACCCCTCCACTTT.

The rearrangement uses TRBV5-1 and TRBJ2-1; TRBD2 aligns across 12 bases. CDR1 is SGHRS and CDR2 is YFSETQ in the germline V gene. CDR3 length: 19 amino acids. J gave up 0 bases and V 1 base, and 8 bases lay outside the gene matches. CDR3: CASSLRGTSGLSSYNEQFF. The CDR3 region has the DNA TGCGCCAGCAGCTTGCGGGGGACTAGCGGGTTAAGCTCCTACAATGAGCAGTTCTTC. The whole variable domain, filled in from reference TRBV5-1 and TRBJ2-1, reads KAGVTQTPRYLIKTRGQQVTLSCSPISGHRSVSWYQQTPGQGLQFLFEYFSETQRNKGNFPGRFSGRQFSNSRSEMNVSTLELGDSALYLCASSLRGTSGLSSYNEQFFGPGTRLTVL.

This clonotype was counted between two and nine times. The chain couples TRBV5-1 to TRBJ1-2; the D gene is possibly TRBD1 (6 bases). V lost 4 bases and J 3 bases, leaving 13 bases between the germline ends. Germline CDR1 is SGHRS and CDR2 is YFSETQ. This CDR3 has 14 residues. CDR3 region: CASSPTGSDYGYTF. The CDR3 DNA is TGCGCCAGCAGCCCAACAGGGTCCGACTATGGCTACACCTTC.

The chain joins TRBV20-1 to TRBJ2-5; tentative D call: TRBD2 (7 bases). The CDR3 contains 13 residues. CDR1 is DFQATT and CDR2 is SNEGSKA in the germline V gene (reference sequence). Between the trimmed V and J ends, which lost 5 bases and 5 bases, there was a span of 15 bases. The DNA of the CDR3 is TGCAGTGCTCACAGGGACGGGAGGGAGACCCAGTACTTC. Translating gives CSAHRDGRETQYF.

This clonotype has a handful of counts. The chain carries TRBV28 and TRBJ1-4; tentatively, D is TRBD1 (6 bases). This CDR3 is 14 amino acids long. V gave up 11 bases and J gave up 5 bases, with 18 bases separating them. The germline CDR1 and CDR2 sequences are MDHEN and SYDVKM. CDR3 sequence: CASQRGGTNEKLFF. The DNA of the CDR3 is TGTGCCTCCCAACGAGGGGGGACCAATGAAAAACTGTTTTTT. The full variable domain, in which reference TRBV28 and TRBJ1-4 provide the parts outside the CDR3, is DVKVTQSSRYLVKRTGEKVFLECVQDMDHENMFWYRQDPGLGLRLIYFSYDVKMKEKGDIPEGYSVSREKKERFSLILESASTNQTSMYLCASQRGGTNEKLFFGSGTQLSVL.

This clonotype was recorded a few times. J is TRBJ1-1 and V is TRBV10-2, with D perhaps TRBD1 (6 bases). CDR1 and CDR2 (germline): WSHSY, SAAADI. The CDR3 sequence is 13 residues long. The V end lost 4 bases, the J end lost 10 bases, and 16 bases lay between the germline ends. The CDR3 DNA reads as TGCGCCAGCAGTGGGGACACGACAAGGGGAGCTTTCTTT. Its protein is CASSGDTTRGAFF.

The DNA for the CDR3 is TGTGCCAGCAGCCCGACCGTCAGCCGGAACACCGGGGAGCTGTTTTTT. It yields the protein CASSPTVSRNTGELFF. The V gene is TRBV7-2, the J gene TRBJ2-2; no reliable D call. Germline loops: CDR1 SGHTA, CDR2 FQGNSA. Trimming stripped 5 bases from V and 1 base from J, with 14 bases between. This CDR3 spans 16 amino acids. The full variable domain, with the rest looked up from reference TRBV7-2 and TRBJ2-2, is GAGVSQSPSNKVTEKGKDVELRCDPISGHTALYWYRQSLGQGLEFLIYFQGNSAPDKSGLPSDRFSAERTGGSVSTLTIQRTQQEDSAVYLCASSPTVSRNTGELFFGEGSRLTVL.

The rearrangement joins TRBV25-1 to TRBJ1-2; weak D call: TRBD1 (5 bases). V lost 2 bases, J lost 2 bases, and 9 bases lay in between. CDR3 length: 14 amino acids. Germline CDR1 is MGHDK and CDR2 is SYGVNS. The CDR3 coding sequence is TGTGCCAGCAGTGAAGTGGGGCAGAACTATGGCTACACCTTC. Protein: CASSEVGQNYGYTF.

The rearrangement uses TRBV10-2 and TRBJ2-3; D may correspond to TRBD1 or TRBD2 (6 bases each). Germline V gene lookup returns CDR1 WSHSY and CDR2 SAAADI. The CDR3 is made up of 15 amino acids. The V end lost 6 bases, the J end lost 6 bases, and 19 bases lay between the germline ends. CDR3 protein: CASRRDNRAYDTQYF. CDR3 nucleotides: TGCGCCAGCAGGCGGGACAATCGAGCATACGATACGCAGTATTTT.

V is TRBV10-3 and J is TRBJ1-5, with D tentatively TRBD1 (5 bases). The CDR3 totals 14 residues. Germline-derived CDR1 and CDR2 are ENHRY and SYGVKD. The V gene lost 8 bases and the J gene lost 5 bases, with 16 bases spanning the gap. Written as DNA, the CDR3 is TGTGCCATCGGAGGGGCGTCTTTGGATCAGCCCCAGCATTTT. It encodes CAIGGASLDQPQHF.

This chain connects TRBV6-5 to TRBJ2-1; D not certain. CDR3 size: 17 residues. Germline CDR1 is MNHEY and CDR2 is SVGAGI. Trimming stripped 2 bases from V and 1 base from J, with 15 bases between. In DNA form, the CDR3 reads TGTGCCAGCAGTTACGCCGGTAGGGAAGCTTCCTACAATGAGCAGTTCTTC. It translates to CASSYAGREASYNEQFF.

This clonotype was seen only once. The CDR3 region is CASTGDSFTGELFF. As DNA, the CDR3 is TGTGCCAGCACTGGGGACTCCTTCACCGGGGAGCTGTTTTTT. The V call is TRBV12-3 or TRBV12-4, the J call TRBJ2-2, with a weak D call TRBD2 (6 bases). Trimming pared 7 bases from V and 4 bases from J, leaving 13 bases between. The CDR3 extends over 14 amino acids.

The table lists this clonotype with a few counts. This rearrangement joins TRBV2 to TRBJ2-1; D call uncertain. The CDR3 length is 14 residues. Between the trimmed V and J ends, which lost 4 bases and 0 bases, there was a span of 7 bases. CDR1 is SNHLY and CDR2 is FYNNEI in the germline V gene. Written as DNA, the CDR3 is TGTGCCAGCAGTGGTAGAAGCTCCTACAATGAGCAGTTCTTC. This codes for CASSGRSSYNEQFF.

This clonotype was observed a handful of times. The chain recombines TRBV10-3 with TRBJ2-1; tentative D call: TRBD2 (6 bases). Trimming removed 5 bases from V and 3 bases from J, with 14 bases in between. The CDR3 runs 15 residues. Germline CDR1 and CDR2: ENHRY and SYGVKD. The CDR3 loop is CAISPVTSYYNEQFF. CDR3 DNA sequence: TGTGCCATCAGTCCCGTGACTAGTTACTACAATGAGCAGTTCTTC.

In its sample, this clonotype was seen a few times. The J gene is TRBJ1-5, the V gene TRBV11-2, with TRBD1 matching 7 bases. V lost 4 bases to trimming and J lost 5 bases; unmatched junction nucleotides: 8. The CDR3 totals 15 residues. Per germline, CDR1 SGHAT and CDR2 FQNNGV. The CDR3 coding sequence is TGTGCCAGCAGCTCCCAGGGGGGGACGGATCAGCCCCAGCATTTT. This encodes CASSSQGGTDQPQHF.

The genes are TRBV5-1 and TRBJ2-3, with TRBD1 matching over 9 bases. The V gene's germline CDR1 is SGHRS and CDR2 YFSETQ. J lost 0 bases, V lost 2 bases, and 1 base had no gene match. This CDR3 has 15 amino acids. The CDR3 nucleotides are TGCGCCAGCAGCTTCGGGACAGGGAGCACAGATACGCAGTATTTT. Translated, it gives CASSFGTGSTDTQYF.

The rearrangement uses TRBV28 and TRBJ2-1; 11 bases agree with TRBD2. There are 17 residues in the CDR3. The germline gives CDR1 MDHEN, CDR2 SYDVKM. The trim removed 1 base at V and 4 bases at J, leaving 6 bases unmatched. CDR3 nucleotide sequence: TGTGCCAGCAGTTTATCCCCGGGACTAGCGGTATACAATGAGCAGTTCTTC. Amino acids: CASSLSPGLAVYNEQFF.

The V call is TRBV19, the J call TRBJ2-1, with TRBD2 matching 9 bases. V lost 5 bases and J lost 2; bases outside the gene matches: 13. Germline loops: CDR1 LNHDA, CDR2 SQIVND (reference sequence). The CDR3 totals 18 residues. CDR3 in DNA: TGTGCCAGTAGTCCCGGGACTAGCCGTGTATTAACCTACAATGAGCAGTTCTTC. It specifies CASSPGTSRVLTYNEQFF. The full variable domain, rest sourced from reference TRBV19 and TRBJ2-1, is DGGITQSPKYLFRKEGQNVTLSCEQNLNHDAMYWYRQDPGQGLRLIYYSQIVNDFQKGDIAEGYSVSREKKESFPLTVTSAQKNPTAFYLCASSPGTSRVLTYNEQFFGPGTRLTVL.